A single sample is the source of the 17 T cell receptor beta chains below, sequenced in a study of blood T cell repertoires in COVID-19. TCRdb keeps only in-frame clones here, not all; method: immunoSEQ multiplex PCR. The sample has 190,000 or so clones; roughly 79% are singletons. Material: peripheral blood. These receptors originate from a human donor with acute or convalescent COVID-19. The donor label of this sample is uncertain.

The CDR3 coding sequence is TGTGCCAGCTCACCACCAGGGACAGGGAAGAGTGGCGAGCAGTACTTC. As protein: CASSPPGTGKSGEQYF. The chain uses TRBV18 and TRBJ2-7; 9 nucleotides match TRBD1. J was trimmed by 6 bases and V by 0 bases; bases with no gene match: 9. The CDR3 runs to 16 residues. Germline loops: CDR1 KGHSH, CDR2 LQKENI.

V and J are TRBV19 and TRBJ1-4; no firm D call. V lost 2 bases and J 2 bases, leaving 9 bases between the germline ends. From germline, CDR1 is LNHDA and CDR2 SQIVND (reference sequence). The CDR3 has 15 amino acids. DNA of the CDR3: TGTGCCAGTAGTATAAGTTGGCAGACTAATGAAAAACTGTTTTTT. Translating gives CASSISWQTNEKLFF.

This chain uses TRBV15 with TRBJ2-7, with D tentatively TRBD1 (6 bases). In germline, CDR1 is LNHNV, CDR2 YYDKDF (reference sequence). Trimming pared 3 bases from V and 0 bases from J, leaving 15 bases between. The CDR3 totals 16 residues. The CDR3 loop is CATSRGSRTVSYEQYF. CDR3 in DNA: TGTGCCACCAGCAGGGGCTCAAGGACAGTCTCCTACGAGCAGTACTTC.

The chain carries TRBV5-1 and TRBJ2-7, with 8 bases fitting TRBD2. Germline CDR1 SGHRS, CDR2 YFSETQ. The V gene end was trimmed by 7 bases and the J gene end by 6 bases; junction bases not matched to a gene: 15. The CDR3 contains 15 residues. The CDR3 reads CASGPQAGDPGEQYF. In DNA, the CDR3 is TGCGCCAGCGGGCCTCAAGCGGGAGACCCCGGCGAGCAGTACTTC.

The chain couples TRBV11-3 to TRBJ2-1, with 12 positions matching TRBD2. Germline V gene sequence: CDR1 SGHNT, CDR2 YENEEA. V trimming: 1 base; J trimming: 2 bases; junction bases outside the gene matches: 3. CDR3 size: 17 residues. DNA for the CDR3: TGTGCCAGCAGCTTAGGGCTAGCGGGAGGGGCCTACAATGAGCAGTTCTTC. Translating it yields CASSLGLAGGAYNEQFF.

CDR3 DNA sequence: TGCGCCAGCAGCCCCGACAGTACCAGCACAGATACGCAGTATTTT. This gives the protein CASSPDSTSTDTQYF. The rearrangement joins TRBV5-1 to TRBJ2-3; D is perhaps TRBD1 (5 bases). V lost 4 bases and J lost 0, with 12 bases in between. The CDR3 contains 15 residues. Germline CDR1 and CDR2: SGHRS and YFSETQ.

The chain joins TRBV2 to TRBJ2-7, with a weak D call TRBD1 (5 bases). Trimming took off 5 bases at V and 6 bases at J, with 14 bases between the two ends. Germline V gene sequence: CDR1 SNHLY, CDR2 FYNNEI. The CDR3 has 13 residues. CDR3 sequence (DNA): TGTGCCAGCAGTAAAGGCAGGGAACTCGAGCAGTACTTC. It codes for CASSKGRELEQYF.

This clone occurred once. V gene TRBV3-1 (or the pseudogene TRBV3-2) combines with J gene TRBJ1-3, with no clear D. The CDR3 is 13 amino acids. The V end was cut by 4 bases, the J end by 0 bases, with 4 bases between. In germline, CDR1 is LGHDT, CDR2 YNNKEL (reference sequence). Written as DNA, the CDR3 is TGTGCCAGCAGCCCAAACTCTGGAAACACCATATATTTT. Amino acids: CASSPNSGNTIYF.

This chain connects TRBV7-3 to TRBJ2-1, with D perhaps TRBD2 (6 bases). Germline values: CDR1 SGHTA, CDR2 FQGTGA. This CDR3 contains 20 residues. V was trimmed by 1 base and J by 5 bases, leaving 27 bases between them. CDR3 in amino acids: CASSLNPPGVARRGDNEQFF. Here the CDR3 DNA reads TGTGCCAGCAGCTTAAACCCTCCGGGAGTAGCCCGGAGAGGGGACAATGAGCAGTTCTTC.

This rearrangement joins TRBV5-4 to TRBJ2-5, with 8 bases aligning to TRBD1. The junction had 3 bases not matched to a gene; V was cut back by 3 bases and J by 2 bases. The CDR3 extends over 14 amino acids. Per germline, CDR1 SGHNT and CDR2 YYREEE (reference sequence). The CDR3 reads CASSSTGVQETQYF. The CDR3 nucleotides are TGTGCCAGCAGCTCGACAGGGGTGCAAGAGACCCAGTACTTC. The complete variable domain, with remaining parts taken from reference TRBV5-4 and TRBJ2-5, reads ETGVTQSPTHLIKTRGQQVTLRCSSQSGHNTVSWYQQALGQGPQFIFQYYREEENGRGNFPPRFSGLQFPNYSSELNVNALELDDSALYLCASSSTGVQETQYFGPGTRLLVL.

The V call is TRBV7-2, the J call TRBJ2-7, with D perhaps matching TRBD1 (6 bases). The CDR3 totals 15 residues. Per germline, CDR1 SGHTA and CDR2 FQGNSA. The germline V and J ends were trimmed by 5 bases and 1 base, with 15 bases remaining between them. CDR3 in DNA: TGTGCCAGCAGCCGCCGACAGGTTAGTTCCTACGAGCAGTACTTC. Translated: CASSRRQVSSYEQYF.

J is TRBJ2-7 and V is TRBV7-8, with 10 bases that match TRBD2. Germline V gene sequence: CDR1 SGHVS, CDR2 FQNEAQ. The CDR3 loop spans 15 amino acids. With V trimmed by 5 bases and J by 3 bases, 7 bases remained unmatched. The CDR3: CASSPRLAGLYEQYF. In nucleotides, the CDR3 is TGTGCCAGCAGCCCCCGACTAGCGGGCCTCTACGAGCAGTACTTC.

Notes on this clone: The identical CDR3 is also encoded by other nucleotide sequences in the sample. The chain joins TRBV12-3 or TRBV12-4 to TRBJ1-1; D call uncertain. The CDR3 consists of 13 residues. V lost 2 bases and J lost 0, with 4 bases in between. CDR3 bases: TGTGCCAGCAGTTTAACTTTGAACACTGAAGCTTTCTTT. Its protein is CASSLTLNTEAFF.

V is TRBV3-1 (or the pseudogene TRBV3-2) and J is TRBJ1-3, with D unresolved. CDR1 and CDR2 (germline): LGHDT, YNNKEL (reference sequence). The CDR3 sequence is 15 residues long. Trimming stripped 5 bases from V and 1 base from J, with 12 bases between. The CDR3 loop reads CASSATVLSGNTIYF. The CDR3 nucleotides read TGTGCCAGCAGCGCTACAGTATTATCTGGAAACACCATATATTTT.

V is TRBV7-8 and J is TRBJ1-5; 7 nucleotides agree with TRBD1. V shed 5 bases and J 2 bases; nucleotides not matched to a gene: 6. CDR3 length: 15 residues. CDR1 is SGHVS and CDR2 is FQNEAQ in the germline V gene. CDR3 in amino acids: CASSIDRVGNQPQHF. The CDR3 DNA follows: TGTGCCAGCAGCATTGACAGGGTGGGCAATCAGCCCCAGCATTTT.

The chain is built from TRBV6-2 or TRBV6-3 and TRBJ2-1, with TRBD2 matching 7 bases. CDR1 is MNHEY and CDR2 is SVGEGT in the germline V gene. V shed 5 bases and J 0 bases; nucleotides not matched to a gene: 10. The CDR3 is 17 amino acids. CDR3 in amino acids: CASSPLIGRSSYNEQFF. CDR3 sequence (DNA): TGTGCCAGCAGTCCCCTTATCGGGAGGAGCTCCTACAATGAGCAGTTCTTC.

The table lists this clone with a count of one. The J gene is TRBJ2-1, the V gene TRBV4-2; 10 bases align to TRBD2. J gave up 1 base and V 0 bases, and 0 bases lay outside the gene matches. Looked up from germline, CDR1 is LGHNA and CDR2 is YNFKEQ. This CDR3 contains 16 residues. CDR3 DNA: TGTGCCAGCAGCCAAGATAGCGGGGGGTCCTACAATGAGCAGTTCTTC. Amino acid sequence: CASSQDSGGSYNEQFF.